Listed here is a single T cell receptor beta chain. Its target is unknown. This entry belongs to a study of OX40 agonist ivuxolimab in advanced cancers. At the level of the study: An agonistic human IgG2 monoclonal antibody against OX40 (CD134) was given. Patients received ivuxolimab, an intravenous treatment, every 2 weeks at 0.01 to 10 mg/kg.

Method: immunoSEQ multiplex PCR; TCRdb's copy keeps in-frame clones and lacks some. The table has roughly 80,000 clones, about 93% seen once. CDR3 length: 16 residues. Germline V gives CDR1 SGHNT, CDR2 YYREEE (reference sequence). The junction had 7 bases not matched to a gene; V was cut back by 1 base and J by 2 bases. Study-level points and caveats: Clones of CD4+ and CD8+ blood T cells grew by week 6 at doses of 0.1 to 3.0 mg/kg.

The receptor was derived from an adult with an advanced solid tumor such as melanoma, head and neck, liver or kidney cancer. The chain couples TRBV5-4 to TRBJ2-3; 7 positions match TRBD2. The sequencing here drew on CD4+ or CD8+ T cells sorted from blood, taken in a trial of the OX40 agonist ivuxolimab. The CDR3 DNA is TGTGCCAGCAGCTTGAGGAGCGGGGCCTACACAGATACGCAGTATTTT. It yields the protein CASSLRSGAYTDTQYF.